This entry features one T cell receptor beta chain sequence. Its antigen is currently not known. No per-base quality is available; no much larger clone lies one base away. These data originate in a study of CD8 T cells in Susac syndrome (dated by TCRdb to 2018 to 2020). For the study in its entirety: Among the Susac syndrome patients who were sequenced, clinically active disease was present in about six and clinical remission was observed in about eight. At blood withdrawal, Susac syndrome patients were either therapy-naive, taking corticosteroids (in some cases with IVIg as well), or taking IVIg alone. Whether CD8+ T cell activation and differentiation in Susac syndrome was antigen driven was tested using repertoire sequencing. The paper's findings and limits, for the study overall: The study acknowledged that relatively few individuals were included in the TCR sequencing and HLA analysis. In the CD4+ T cell repertoire of Susac syndrome patients, clonal expansion was not detected.

CDR1 and CDR2 (DFQATT, SNEGSKA) derive from the germline V gene (reference sequence). Including the terminal cysteine and phenylalanine, the CDR3 comprises 13 residues. CDR3 DNA only is kept here, 39 bases in frame from base 1. Cut back by 4 bases and 6 bases, the V and J ends lie 12 bases apart. RNA was extracted using the RNeasy kit, and roughly 0.5 to 1 microgram was reverse transcribed with random hexamers. The immunoSEQ multiplex PCR assay, which covers 54 Vbeta and 13 Jbeta segments, was used to amplify TCR beta CDR3 regions. PCR amplification bias was corrected using a synthetic template baseline for primer optimization and computational correction. In the original analysis: Only productive sequences were kept, with reads annotated to V, D and J genes according to IMGT and analyzed in immunoSEQ Analyzer. Clonality was computed as one minus Shannon entropy normalized by log2 of the number of productive unique sequences. Public and private clones were assessed among the 100 most prevalent clones of each patient and control. Clones were defined as Susac-specific when absent from the healthy and MS cohorts, from over 950 published viral clones and from other ImmuneACCESS disease sequences. TCRdb took the public reads, trimmed them with fastp at Q25, ran MiXCR for clone calling and kept in-frame beta chains. Rows with a matching CDR3 protein are joined into one entry that keeps the most common DNA and genes. The authors' filters were not applied to this entry. This sample has fewer than 200,000 distinct CDR3 sequences in its table, and under 95% of those were observed once. Clones ranked in the top ten supply approximately 0.11% of the sample.

Peripheral blood CD8+ and CD4+ T cells from healthy donors, Susac syndrome patients and multiple sclerosis patients were profiled by high-throughput TCR beta sequencing. Recently defined diagnostic criteria for definite or probable disease were met by the Susac syndrome patients. Bulk CD8+ and CD4+ T cells were purified by magnetic negative isolation, while CD8+ TEMRA cells were enriched using FACS. Blood was collected in EDTA tubes and processed within 24 hours, with PBMCs isolated through density gradient centrifugation. PBMCs destined for TCR sequencing were cryopreserved in liquid nitrogen and later thawed in a 37 °C water bath. A purity of at least 90% was achieved for sorted or isolated CD4+, CD8+ and CD8+ TEMRA cells.

Input material: CD4+ T cells from PBMCs. This receptor was identified in a human donor with Susac syndrome. This chain joins TRBV20-1 to TRBJ2-2; no D gene can be assigned with confidence. The sequenced DNA: TGCAGTGCTATGCCACTGACTCCCGGGGAGCTGTTTTTT. Its protein product is CSAMPLTPGELFF.